Presented here are 26 T cell receptor beta chains from one specimen sequenced in a study of cytomegalovirus exposure and HLA in healthy donors. Data came from immunoSEQ multiplex PCR; TCRdb stores just in-frame clones and leaves some out. Counted here are 200,000 or so clones, 84% occurring once; the ten biggest clones make up less than 9%. The specimen sequenced was PBMCs. The receptors were gathered from a young man in good health and CMV-seropositive.

This clone has only a few counts. J is TRBJ2-7 and V is TRBV7-9; D gene uncertain. The CDR3 is 13 residues long. Between the trimmed V and J ends, which lost 2 bases and 3 bases, there was a span of 8 bases. Looked up from germline, CDR1 is SEHNR and CDR2 is FQNEAQ (reference sequence). CDR3 sequence reads: CASSLIHSYEQYF. The CDR3 nucleotides are TGTGCCAGCAGCTTAATTCACAGCTACGAGCAGTACTTC. The complete variable domain, with remaining parts taken from reference TRBV7-9 and TRBJ2-7, reads DTGVSQNPRHKITKRGQNVTFRCDPISEHNRLYWYRQTLGQGPEFLTYFQNEAQLEKSRLLSDRFSAERPKGSFSTLEIQRTEQGDSAMYLCASSLIHSYEQYFGPGTRLTVT.

In its sample, this clone was seen a few times. The J gene is TRBJ2-7, the V gene TRBV2; perhaps TRBD2 as D (6 bases). V lost 5 bases, J lost 2 bases, and 16 bases lay in between. The CDR3 runs 15 residues. Looked up from germline, CDR1 is SNHLY and CDR2 is FYNNEI. In DNA, the CDR3 is TGTGCCAGCAGTCCAAGGGCGGGACTGCCCTACGAGCAGTACTTC. It encodes CASSPRAGLPYEQYF.

The chain has TRBV30 and TRBJ1-2; TRBD1 matches 11 bases. The CDR3 loop spans 13 amino acids. The V segment lost 3 bases and the J segment 7 bases; nucleotides outside the gene matches: 4. Germline V gene data show CDR1 as GTSNPN and CDR2 as SVGIG (reference sequence). CDR3 nucleotides: TGTGCCTGGAGGTCGGACAGGGGGCTTGGCTACACCTTC. It specifies CAWRSDRGLGYTF. The full variable domain, rest sourced from reference TRBV30 and TRBJ1-2, is SQTIHQWPATLVQPVGSPLSLECTVEGTSNPNLYWYRQAAGRGLQLLFYSVGIGQISSEVPQNLSASRPQDRQFILSSKKLLLSDSGFYLCAWRSDRGLGYTFGSGTRLTVV.

Ten or more counts support this clone. The chain joins TRBV28 to TRBJ2-5; TRBD2 matches at 14 bases. Trimming at V came to 3 bases and at J to 2 bases, leaving 8 bases not matched to a gene. The germline gives CDR1 MDHEN, CDR2 SYDVKM. This CDR3 has 18 residues. CDR3 amino acids: CASSFRTSGRTIQETQYF. In nucleotides, the CDR3 is TGTGCCAGCAGTTTTAGGACTAGCGGGAGGACGATACAAGAGACCCAGTACTTC.

V is TRBV27 and J is TRBJ1-1, with a possible D match to TRBD1 (5 bases). Trimming took 6 bases from V and 5 from J, leaving 28 bases between them. The CDR3 loop spans 18 amino acids. Per the germline V gene, CDR1 is MNHEY and CDR2 is SMNVEV (reference sequence). CDR3: CASSPPPGLPGRKTEAFF. The CDR3 DNA reads TGTGCCAGCAGCCCCCCCCCGGGACTTCCGGGACGGAAGACTGAAGCTTTCTTT.

The rearrangement joins TRBV27 to TRBJ1-1; D possibly corresponds to TRBD1 (5 bases). The CDR3 length is 13 residues. Germline V gene lookup returns CDR1 MNHEY and CDR2 SMNVEV (reference sequence). V was clipped by 3 bases and J by 1 base, with 6 bases between them. CDR3 amino acids: CASSLTANTEAFF. DNA of the CDR3: TGTGCCAGCAGTTTGACAGCGAACACTGAAGCTTTCTTT.

The chain combines TRBV5-4 with TRBJ2-3; D may be TRBD2 (5 bases). Trimming removed 1 base at V and 9 bases at J, with 15 bases between. The CDR3 runs 14 residues. Looked up from germline, CDR1 is SGHNT and CDR2 is YYREEE (reference sequence). This CDR3 is CASSLKVEGETQYF. CDR3 nucleotides: TGTGCCAGCAGCTTGAAGGTAGAGGGAGAGACGCAGTATTTT.

V is TRBV7-2 and J is TRBJ2-5, with 8 bases identical to TRBD1. J gave up 5 bases and V 3 bases, and 5 bases lay outside the gene matches. This CDR3 region has 14 residues. Germline values: CDR1 SGHTA, CDR2 FQGNSA. The CDR3 reads CASSLDRVGETQYF. CDR3 bases: TGTGCCAGCAGCTTGGACAGGGTAGGGGAGACCCAGTACTTC.

As regards this clone: The same CDR3 arises from other DNA sequences in this sample as well. The chain couples TRBV14 to TRBJ2-1; 7 positions agree with TRBD2. The CDR3 is 13 residues long. Germline values: CDR1 SGHDN, CDR2 FVKESK. Losses at the gene ends were 4 bases for V and 5 bases for J; bases not matched to a gene: 2. CDR3 DNA sequence: TGTGCCAGCAGCCCCCGGGGGGACAATGAGCAGTTCTTC. It specifies CASSPRGDNEQFF.

The rearrangement uses TRBV10-2 and TRBJ2-3; 7 nucleotides line up with TRBD2. CDR1 and CDR2 (germline): WSHSY, SAAADI. With V trimmed by 8 bases and J by 0 bases, 14 bases remained unmatched. This CDR3 has 17 amino acids. Here the CDR3 reads CASGGGIADTSTDTQYF. In DNA form, the CDR3 reads TGCGCCAGCGGGGGGGGAATAGCGGACACTAGCACAGATACGCAGTATTTT.

The sample holds one count of this clone. The chain is built from TRBV7-2 and TRBJ2-7; D is perhaps TRBD2 (5 bases). V was trimmed by 1 base and J by 7 bases, leaving 11 bases between them. Germline V lookup: CDR1 SGHTA, CDR2 FQGNSA. This CDR3 comprises 13 residues. DNA for the CDR3: TGTGCCAGCAGCTTAGGGACTTCGGGGGAGCAGTACTTC. Amino acid sequence: CASSLGTSGEQYF.

The chain recombines TRBV7-9 with TRBJ2-2; tentatively, D is TRBD2 (6 bases). Per the germline V gene, CDR1 is SEHNR and CDR2 is FQNEAQ (reference sequence). The CDR3 runs 14 residues. V dropped 6 bases and J dropped 4 bases, with 12 bases sitting between them. CDR3 nucleotides: TGTGCCAGCAGGCGCCGGGACTTCACCGGGGAGCTGTTTTTT. It encodes CASRRRDFTGELFF.

This chain uses TRBV5-8 with TRBJ2-3; 10 nucleotides align to TRBD2. CDR3 size: 15 residues. Germline loops: CDR1 SGHTS, CDR2 YDEGEE. Trimming at V came to 3 bases and at J to 4 bases, leaving 5 bases not matched to a gene. In DNA, the CDR3 is TGTGCCAGCAGCTCCGGGACTAGCGTTGCAGATACGCAGTATTTT. Translating gives CASSSGTSVADTQYF.

The rearrangement joins TRBV27 to TRBJ2-1; 7 bases align to TRBD2. Trimming removed 3 bases from V and 2 bases from J; junction bases left unmatched: 1. Germline-derived CDR1 and CDR2 are MNHEY and SMNVEV (reference sequence). The CDR3 runs 14 residues. CDR3 region: CASSFRGAYNEQFF. CDR3 bases: TGTGCCAGCAGTTTCCGGGGGGCCTACAATGAGCAGTTCTTC.

As DNA, the CDR3 is TGTGCCAGCAGCCAGGGGGCCACTAGCGGGATGAGGCATGAGCAGTTCTTC. Its translation is CASSQGATSGMRHEQFF. The chain combines TRBV7-6 with TRBJ2-1; TRBD2 agrees at 10 bases. The V gene end was trimmed by 5 bases and the J gene end by 8 bases; junction bases not matched to a gene: 15. Germline CDR1 reads SGHVS; CDR2 reads FNYEAQ. The CDR3 runs 17 residues.

The V call is TRBV9, the J call TRBJ2-3; D not resolved. Looked up from germline, CDR1 is SGDLS and CDR2 is YYNGEE. The CDR3 length is 15 residues. Between the trimmed V and J ends, which lost 3 bases and 1 base, there was a span of 12 bases. The CDR3 here is CASSAVQSGTDTQYF. The CDR3 DNA follows: TGTGCCAGCAGCGCCGTACAGTCAGGCACAGATACGCAGTATTTT.

This rearrangement joins TRBV27 to TRBJ2-5; 8 bases are a match to TRBD2. The V segment lost 5 bases and the J segment 3 bases; nucleotides outside the gene matches: 5. The CDR3 is 14 residues long. Germline CDR1 reads MNHEY; CDR2 reads SMNVEV (reference sequence). CDR3 coding DNA: TGTGCCAGCAGTGGCCGGGGGGGGGAAGAGACCCAGTACTTC. This translates into CASSGRGGEETQYF.

V is TRBV4-2 and J is TRBJ2-7, with TRBD2 as a possible D gene (7 bases). The germline V gene encodes CDR1 LGHNA and CDR2 YNFKEQ. V gave up 1 base and J gave up 0 bases, with 13 bases separating them. This CDR3 contains 16 residues. CDR3 protein: CASSQGGGGSSYEQYF. In nucleotides, the CDR3 is TGTGCCAGCAGCCAAGGGGGGGGCGGGAGCTCCTACGAGCAGTACTTC.

This clone appeared a single time. The genes are TRBV10-1 and TRBJ2-7; 12 bases match TRBD2. Germline lookup yields CDR1 WNHNN and CDR2 SYGVQD (reference sequence). The junction had 17 bases not matched to a gene; V was cut back by 8 bases and J by 0 bases. This CDR3 comprises 19 residues. CDR3 DNA sequence: TGCGCCAGCGCCCACGGCTTACTAGCGGGAGGCCCTTGCTCCTACGAGCAGTACTTC. This sequence encodes CASAHGLLAGGPCSYEQYF.

The chain employs TRBV5-1 and TRBJ1-1; 7 nucleotides align to TRBD1. The length of the CDR3 is 15 residues. From germline, CDR1 is SGHRS and CDR2 YFSETQ. V was pared by 0 bases and J by 2 bases, with 4 bases of the junction left unmatched. CDR3 sequence: CASSLGTGINTEAFF. In nucleotides, the CDR3 is TGCGCCAGCAGCTTGGGGACAGGAATTAACACTGAAGCTTTCTTT.

V is TRBV4-1 and J is TRBJ2-1, with D tentatively TRBD2 (6 bases). Trimming removed 0 bases from V and 8 bases from J, with 17 bases in between. Germline CDR1 MGHRA, CDR2 YSYEKL. CDR3 length: 16 amino acids. CDR3 sequence: CASSQDGRDGVYEQFF. The CDR3, as DNA: TGCGCCAGCAGCCAAGATGGGCGGGATGGAGTCTATGAGCAGTTCTTC.

The V call is TRBV19, the J call TRBJ2-5, with TRBD2 identical over 7 bases. Germline CDR1 and CDR2: LNHDA and SQIVND (reference sequence). The V segment lost 0 bases and the J segment 2 bases; nucleotides outside the gene matches: 3. The CDR3 contains 15 residues. The CDR3: CASSIDLAAQETQYF. The DNA for the CDR3 is TGTGCCAGTAGTATAGACCTAGCGGCGCAAGAGACCCAGTACTTC.

V gene TRBV10-3 combines with J gene TRBJ2-1; 7 bases line up with TRBD2. The length of the CDR3 is 14 residues. Germline V gene lookup returns CDR1 ENHRY and CDR2 SYGVKD. V shed 6 bases and J 8 bases; nucleotides not matched to a gene: 10. CDR3 sequence reads: CAIRGGEGLDEQFF. CDR3 in DNA: TGTGCCATCAGGGGAGGGGAAGGGCTGGATGAGCAGTTCTTC.

The V and J genes are TRBV2 and TRBJ1-4; a weak D match, TRBD1 (5 bases). CDR3 length: 13 amino acids. From germline, CDR1 is SNHLY and CDR2 FYNNEI. The V end was cut by 8 bases, the J end by 8 bases, with 15 bases between. The CDR3 reads CASRREVDEKLFF. The CDR3 bases are TGTGCCAGCCGCAGGGAGGTGGACGAAAAACTGTTTTTT.

This clone was seen only once. J is TRBJ2-1 and V is TRBV28, with 11 bases lining up with TRBD2. The CDR3 length is 15 residues. The trim removed 5 bases at V and 8 bases at J, leaving 8 bases unmatched. In germline, CDR1 is MDHEN, CDR2 SYDVKM. CDR3 loop: CASSTSGSSGDEQFF. The CDR3 DNA is TGTGCCAGCAGTACTAGCGGGAGTTCTGGCGATGAGCAGTTCTTC.

CDR3 amino acids: CALGGDQPQHF. In DNA, the CDR3 is TGTGCCTTGGGAGGGGATCAGCCCCAGCATTTT. The V gene is TRBV28, the J gene TRBJ1-5; TRBD1 is a possible D gene (5 bases). The CDR3 is 11 residues long. Trimming cost V 11 bases and J 5 bases, with 10 bases left between them. Germline-derived CDR1 and CDR2 are MDHEN and SYDVKM.